The entry below gives a single T cell receptor (beta chain) sequence along with its context. This table comes from immunoSEQ multiplex PCR, and its TCRdb copy is limited to in-frame clones, with some not included. The sample has some 250,000 clones, 80% to 90% seen once. This sample stems from a study of blood T cell repertoires in COVID-19. Overall study context: COVID-19 samples from acute and convalescent phases originated in the United States, Italy and Spain. T cells, B-cell-depleted T cells, or PBMCs provided the cDNA or gDNA that served as material.

Trimming pared 2 bases from V and 6 bases from J, leaving 11 bases between. Germline V CDR1 and CDR2: ENHRY, SYGVKD. The CDR3 runs 13 residues. The TCR sequence derives from a woman between 50 and 59 years old who had recovered from COVID-19. V and J are TRBV10-3 and TRBJ2-7; D gene uncertain. Sequenced material: PBMCs or T cells enriched from blood (not recorded which). The CDR3 region has the DNA TGTGCCATCAGTGAGGATATACGCGCCGAGCAGTACTTC. Encoded protein: CAISEDIRAEQYF.